This T cell receptor (beta chain) came from a study of blood T cell repertoires in COVID-19. In the original workflow: Amplification of reference gene primers provided the estimated nucleated cell counts. Using immunoSEQ multiplex PCR, the repertoire was profiled, and TCRdb retains in-frame clones only, with some absent. Clonal size and the V and J genes are those of that table, whereas D and trimming came from the DNA. The profile shows around 230,000 clones, approximately 83% of them singletons. CDR3 length: 14 amino acids. CDR1 and CDR2 from the germline V gene are MNHEY and SVGAGI. V was shortened by 8 bases and J by 7 bases, with 19 bases between the two germline ends.

Specimen: peripheral blood. The source is a man in his forties with acute or convalescent COVID-19. J is TRBJ2-3 and V is TRBV6-5; D not certain. The CDR3 DNA reads TGTGCCAGCGCTGCATCGGTAGCCATTAATACGCAGTATTTT. It codes for CASAASVAINTQYF.